One sample yielded the 30 T cell receptor beta chains listed below, sequenced in a study of a mutant IDH1 vaccine in newly diagnosed glioma. Some clones are missing from TCRdb's copy, which holds only in-frame ones; the method was immunoSEQ multiplex PCR. This sample has tens of thousands of clones, with 70% to 90% found just once. The antigens these receptors bind are not known. The sample's time point: week 47, end of study. Doses of 300 ug of mutant IDH1 20-mer peptide were given with topical imiquimod. Sequences were derived from PBMCs, sampled from a glioma patient whose treatment included an IDH1 peptide vaccine. These receptors all come from a middle-aged man with glioma.

This clone has just a few counts. J is TRBJ1-4 and V is TRBV18, with 10 nucleotides matching TRBD1. The CDR3 runs to 17 residues. With 3 bases clipped from V and 5 bases from J, the junction kept 9 bases outside the gene matches. Per the germline V gene, CDR1 is KGHSH and CDR2 is LQKENI. CDR3 sequence reads: CASSPRRDRGQNEKLFF. The DNA of the CDR3 is TGTGCCAGCTCACCCCGCCGGGACAGGGGCCAAAATGAAAAACTGTTTTTT.

V and J are TRBV4-2 and TRBJ2-7; D perhaps matches TRBD1 (6 bases). V lost 0 bases and J 5 bases, leaving 14 bases between the germline ends. Germline V lookup: CDR1 LGHNA, CDR2 YNFKEQ. The length of the CDR3 is 15 residues. CDR3 sequence (DNA): TGTGCCAGCAGCCAAGACGGGACACGCACAGACGAGCAGTACTTC. Translated: CASSQDGTRTDEQYF.

The rearrangement links TRBV9 to TRBJ1-1; D is ambiguous. V lost 6 bases and J 0 bases, leaving 15 bases between the germline ends. Germline-derived CDR1 and CDR2 are SGDLS and YYNGEE. The CDR3 totals 15 residues. The CDR3 region has the DNA TGTGCCAGCAATACGGGAGCTTCAATGAACACTGAAGCTTTCTTT. It codes for CASNTGASMNTEAFF.

This sequence joins TRBV18 and TRBJ2-3; 10 nucleotides line up with TRBD1. Germline CDR1 and CDR2: KGHSH and LQKENI. J lost 3 bases, V lost 2 bases, and 5 bases had no gene match. The CDR3 length is 16 residues. The CDR3 loop is CASSPVWDRGTDTQYF. Here the CDR3 DNA reads TGTGCCAGCTCACCAGTTTGGGACAGGGGAACAGATACGCAGTATTTT.

This chain uses TRBV4-2 with TRBJ2-5; 11 nucleotides line up with TRBD2. V shed 0 bases, J shed 2 bases, and the junction held 8 bases outside the gene matches. From germline, CDR1 is LGHNA and CDR2 YNFKEQ. This CDR3 region has 18 residues. CDR3 sequence: CASSQDRGTSGSQETQYF. For the CDR3, the DNA is TGTGCCAGCAGCCAAGATCGTGGAACTAGCGGGAGTCAAGAGACCCAGTACTTC.

The chain employs TRBV7-2 and TRBJ2-7; D perhaps matches TRBD2 (6 bases). The CDR3 extends over 15 amino acids. The V end lost 5 bases, the J end lost 0 bases, and 14 bases lay between the germline ends. The germline CDR1 and CDR2 sequences are SGHTA and FQGNSA. CDR3 coding DNA: TGTGCCAGCAGCCTTCGCGGGACCCCCTCCTACGAGCAGTACTTC. Its translation: CASSLRGTPSYEQYF.

The CDR3 DNA follows: TGTGCCAGCAGTAACTTTGGCGGTCAGCCCCAGCATTTT. This sequence encodes CASSNFGGQPQHF. The V gene is TRBV6-4, the J gene TRBJ1-5; D uncertain. V dropped 5 bases and J dropped 6 bases, with 11 bases sitting between them. The germline gives CDR1 MRHNA, CDR2 SNTAGT. This CDR3 contains 13 residues.

J is TRBJ2-3 and V is TRBV15; 10 bases agree with TRBD2. Germline CDR1 and CDR2: LNHNV and YYDKDF (reference sequence). With 5 bases clipped from V and 3 bases from J, the junction kept 29 bases outside the gene matches. This CDR3 spans 23 amino acids. The CDR3 region is CATSPRGLAPGGGRDVYTDTQYF. The CDR3 bases are TGTGCCACCAGCCCAAGGGGACTAGCGCCAGGAGGAGGGAGGGACGTATATACAGATACGCAGTATTTT.

The V and J genes are TRBV6-5 and TRBJ2-7, with 9 bases that match TRBD1. CDR1 and CDR2 from the germline V gene are MNHEY and SVGAGI. This CDR3 has 13 residues. The J segment lost 8 bases and the V segment lost 10 bases, leaving 12 bases of the junction unmatched. DNA of the CDR3: TGTGCCATCGGCGGGACAGGGATAAAGAAGCAGTACTTC. Its protein product is CAIGGTGIKKQYF.

V is TRBV27 and J is TRBJ1-2; 7 bases fit TRBD1. With V trimmed by 4 bases and J by 4 bases, 6 bases remained unmatched. The V gene's germline CDR1 is MNHEY and CDR2 SMNVEV (reference sequence). The CDR3 consists of 14 residues. The CDR3 region has the DNA TGTGCCAGCAGTTCCCTAGACAGGGCCTATGGCTACACCTTC. This gives the protein CASSSLDRAYGYTF.

This chain links TRBV5-6 with TRBJ2-1; D gene uncertain. Germline V CDR1 and CDR2: SGHDT, YYEEEE. Trimming removed 7 bases from V and 6 bases from J, with 14 bases in between. This CDR3 comprises 13 residues. CDR3 DNA sequence: TGTGCCAGCTTGGCGGAACAGCTCAATGAGCAGTTCTTC. This gives the protein CASLAEQLNEQFF.

The J gene is TRBJ2-5, the V gene TRBV15; no clear D gene. CDR3 size: 12 residues. V gave up 5 bases and J gave up 5 bases, with 9 bases separating them. Germline V gene lookup returns CDR1 LNHNV and CDR2 YYDKDF (reference sequence). The CDR3, as DNA: TGTGCCACCAGCCCCCATGCTGAGACCCAGTACTTC. Translated, it gives CATSPHAETQYF.

In the case of this clone: At one of its ends the junction is not consistent with the germline gene, which may arise from a read error. The CDR3 region has the DNA TGTGCCAGCAGTGAAGCGACGCGGGCCGCGGCCTTC. This encodes CASSEATRAAAF. This chain joins TRBV2 and TRBJ1-2; D unresolved. Germline V gene data show CDR1 as SNHLY and CDR2 as FYNNEI. The CDR3 covers 12 residues.

The table lists this clone with a few counts. The chain has TRBV30 and TRBJ1-5, with 10 nucleotides matching TRBD1. CDR3 size: 14 residues. V lost 3 bases and J lost 4; bases outside the gene matches: 3. Germline values: CDR1 GTSNPN, CDR2 SVGIG (reference sequence). The CDR3 loop is CAWSRTGGNQPQHF. The CDR3 DNA reads as TGTGCCTGGAGCCGGACAGGGGGGAATCAGCCCCAGCATTTT. The full variable domain, its missing parts supplied by reference TRBV30 and TRBJ1-5, is SQTIHQWPATLVQPVGSPLSLECTVEGTSNPNLYWYRQAAGRGLQLLFYSVGIGQISSEVPQNLSASRPQDRQFILSSKKLLLSDSGFYLCAWSRTGGNQPQHFGDGTRLSIL.

Only one count was recorded for this clone. The chain uses TRBV29-1 and TRBJ2-5; D perhaps matches TRBD1 (5 bases). Germline CDR1 and CDR2: SQVTM and ANQGSEA. V lost 1 base and J 2 bases, leaving 14 bases between the germline ends. This CDR3 is built from 15 residues. CDR3 bases: TGCAGCGTTGAAGGTGAAGGGGCGAGGCAAGAGACCCAGTACTTC. This translates into CSVEGEGARQETQYF.

V and J are TRBV10-1 and TRBJ2-5, with D uncertain. The DNA end lines up better with TRBJ2-7; the J call may be wrong. The CDR3 spans 13 residues. Germline values: CDR1 WNHNN, CDR2 SYGVQD (reference sequence). The CDR3: CASSESGVYEQYF. The CDR3 DNA sequence: TGCGCCAGCAGTGAGTCCGGCGTTTACGAGCAGTACTTC.

The CDR3 nucleotides read TGTGCCAGCAGCAAACAGGCAAGGGGACAGCCCTACGAGCAGTACTTC. Translation: CASSKQARGQPYEQYF. The chain employs TRBV21-1 and TRBJ2-7; the tabulated D call, TRBD1, remains unverified against the DNA. TRBV21-1 is noted as a pseudogene. The CDR3 extends over 16 amino acids.

This chain links TRBV6-5 with TRBJ1-4; no reliable D call. V lost 5 bases to trimming and J lost 8 bases, with 12 bases between them. Per germline, CDR1 MNHEY and CDR2 SVGAGI. This CDR3 is 13 amino acids long. Here the CDR3 reads CASSPRDPEKLFF. CDR3 nucleotides: TGTGCCAGCAGTCCACGAGACCCCGAAAAACTGTTTTTT.

The rearrangement uses TRBV7-8 and TRBJ2-1; possible D gene TRBD2, 6 bases. Germline-derived CDR1 and CDR2 are SGHVS and FQNEAQ. Trimming removed 1 base from V and 2 bases from J, with 9 bases in between. CDR3 length equals 15 residues. In DNA, the CDR3 is TGTGCCAGCAGCTTAGAAGCTAGCGCCTACAATGAGCAGTTCTTC. Protein product: CASSLEASAYNEQFF.

This rearrangement joins TRBV5-1 to TRBJ2-7; 11 nucleotides agree with TRBD1. V dropped 2 bases and J dropped 3; count of bases not matched to a gene: 4. CDR1 and CDR2 from the germline V gene are SGHRS and YFSETQ. The CDR3 is 15 residues long. CDR3 DNA: TGCGCCAGCAGCTTAGCCGGGACAGGGGGCTACGAGCAGTACTTC. This encodes CASSLAGTGGYEQYF.

The V gene is TRBV7-2, the J gene TRBJ1-2, with TRBD1 matching over 7 bases. This CDR3 has 15 residues. V lost 2 bases to trimming and J lost 2 bases; unmatched junction nucleotides: 5. Germline loops: CDR1 SGHTA, CDR2 FQGNSA. The CDR3 here is CASSLFPTGNYGYTF. The CDR3 DNA follows: TGTGCCAGCAGCTTATTCCCGACAGGGAACTATGGCTACACCTTC. Full variable domain (remainder filled in from reference TRBV7-2 and TRBJ1-2): GAGVSQSPSNKVTEKGKDVELRCDPISGHTALYWYRQSLGQGLEFLIYFQGNSAPDKSGLPSDRFSAERTGGSVSTLTIQRTQQEDSAVYLCASSLFPTGNYGYTFGSGTRLTVV.

J is TRBJ2-7 and V is TRBV7-2; D assignment may be TRBD1 or TRBD2 (6 bases each). Trimming pared 5 bases from V and 0 bases from J, leaving 14 bases between. Germline CDR1 SGHTA, CDR2 FQGNSA. The CDR3 length is 15 residues. Here the CDR3 reads CASSAGHASSYEQYF. CDR3 bases: TGTGCCAGCAGCGCGGGACATGCGAGCTCCTACGAGCAGTACTTC.

This clone was observed a handful of times. The chain recombines TRBV7-9 with TRBJ2-7; D ambiguous. V lost 1 base and J lost 2, with 3 bases in between. This CDR3 contains 12 residues. Germline values: CDR1 SEHNR, CDR2 FQNEAQ (reference sequence). CDR3 region: CASSLGAYEQYF. In nucleotides, the CDR3 is TGTGCCAGCAGCTTAGGGGCCTACGAGCAGTACTTC.

Turning to this clone: The germline gene is not matched at one end of the junction; a read error may be the cause. The chain combines TRBV7-7 with TRBJ2-1; possibly TRBD1 for D (5 bases). Germline-derived CDR1 and CDR2 are SSHAT and FNYEAQ (reference sequence). The CDR3 loop spans 15 amino acids. CDR3 bases: TGTGCTAGCAGCTTAGGCCAGGGCCAGCTCAATGAGCAGTTCTTC. Translation: CASSLGQGQLNEQFF.

This clone has only one observation. J is TRBJ1-1 and V is TRBV15, with 7 bases lining up with TRBD1. The CDR3 consists of 16 residues. Germline V gene data show CDR1 as LNHNV and CDR2 as YYDKDF (reference sequence). The J segment lost 1 base and the V segment lost 0 bases, leaving 5 bases of the junction unmatched. The CDR3 loop is CATSRDLRTGNTEAFF. The CDR3 nucleotides are TGTGCCACCAGCAGAGATTTACGGACAGGGAACACTGAAGCTTTCTTT.

Only a few counts were recorded for this clone. V gene TRBV29-1 combines with J gene TRBJ1-1; a possible D gene is TRBD1 (5 bases). The CDR3 consists of 12 residues. V lost 4 bases and J 5 bases, leaving 11 bases between the germline ends. The germline gives CDR1 SQVTM, CDR2 ANQGSEA. CDR3 sequence: CSVVGRVTEAFF. CDR3 DNA: TGCAGCGTTGTTGGCAGGGTGACTGAAGCTTTCTTT.

This clone was seen a handful of times. This chain connects TRBV4-2 to TRBJ2-2; D is perhaps TRBD1 or TRBD2 (6 bases each). Trimming stripped 1 base from V and 3 bases from J, with 18 bases between. Germline V gene data show CDR1 as LGHNA and CDR2 as YNFKEQ. This CDR3 has 18 residues. CDR3 nucleotides: TGTGCCAGCAGCCAAGCGCCCTTGAGGGGGGCTCACACCGGGGAGCTGTTTTTT. Translated: CASSQAPLRGAHTGELFF.

The chain joins TRBV2 to TRBJ2-1; unclear D gene. The CDR3 loop spans 12 amino acids. The germline V gene has CDR1 SNHLY and CDR2 FYNNEI. The ends were cut back, 0 bases at V and 12 bases at J, with 9 bases in the middle. The CDR3 protein is CASSEAPFGQFF. For the CDR3, the DNA is TGTGCCAGCAGTGAAGCCCCTTTTGGGCAGTTCTTC.

This chain uses TRBV5-1 with TRBJ2-2, with 10 positions matching TRBD1. This CDR3 spans 17 amino acids. Germline CDR1 reads SGHRS; CDR2 reads YFSETQ. The trim removed 4 bases at V and 7 bases at J, leaving 13 bases unmatched. CDR3 amino acids: CASSPLTGTGAFGELFF. Here the CDR3 DNA reads TGCGCCAGCAGCCCTCTAACCGGGACAGGGGCATTCGGGGAGCTGTTTTTT.

This sequence joins TRBV6-6 and TRBJ1-5, with D tentatively TRBD1 (5 bases). V lost 0 bases and J lost 4, with 13 bases in between. The CDR3 length is 16 residues. Germline assignment: CDR1 MNHNY and CDR2 SVGAGI (reference sequence). The CDR3 loop reads CASSYSARERNQPQHF. DNA for the CDR3: TGTGCCAGCAGTTACTCAGCCAGGGAGCGTAATCAGCCCCAGCATTTT.